This T cell receptor (beta chain) was observed in a study of CD8 T cells in ankylosing spondylitis. Study results and caveats: Blood from ankylosing spondylitis patients appeared to carry a characteristic eight-variant TCR beta motif.

Comments on this clonotype: As yet, its antigen is unknown.

TCRdb reprocessed the 5' RACE reads via MiXCR and lists one record per CDR3 protein. The repertoire consists of hundreds of thousands of distinct CDR3 sequences, with 12% occurring once and the leading ten covering 0.45% to 0.6%. Sequencing was performed on blood, either unsorted or a sorted T cell fraction (not recorded which). The origin of this receptor is a male donor with ankylosing spondylitis.

The CDR3 region is CASRATIRQLLGEKLFF. The CDR3 coding sequence is TGTGCCAGCAGAGCCACGATTCGACAGTTATTAGGGGAAAAACTGTTTTTT. The chain is built from TRBV28 and TRBJ1-4; maybe TRBD1 (5 bases). Trimming cost V 6 bases and J 8 bases, with 25 bases left between them. Germline CDR1 and CDR2: MDHEN and SYDVKM. There are 17 residues in the CDR3.